Below are 26 T cell receptor beta chains sequenced from a single sample in a study of blood T cell repertoires in COVID-19. Data came from immunoSEQ multiplex PCR; TCRdb stores just in-frame clones and leaves some out. The sample lists 27,000 or so clones, about 88% occurring once. The sample was peripheral blood. The receptors originated from a man between 70 and 80 years old with active COVID-19.

The CDR3 sequence: CASSLVGLTNTEAFF. The DNA for the CDR3 is TGTGCCAGCAGCTTGGTTGGACTCACGAACACTGAAGCTTTCTTT. The chain recombines TRBV5-6 with TRBJ1-1; D gene unclear. V was pared by 0 bases and J by 1 base, with 10 bases between. Germline CDR1 and CDR2: SGHDT and YYEEEE. The CDR3 consists of 15 residues. Together with reference TRBV5-6 and TRBJ1-1, the CDR3 gives the full variable domain: DAGVTQSPTHLIKTRGQQVTLRCSPKSGHDTVSWYQQALGQGPQFIFQYYEEEERQRGNFPDRFSGHQFPNYSSELNVNALLLGDSALYLCASSLVGLTNTEAFFGQGTRLTVV.

The chain joins TRBV4-2 to TRBJ2-3; weak D call: TRBD2 (5 bases). This CDR3 spans 18 amino acids. V was clipped by 0 bases and J by 2 bases, with 18 bases between them. CDR1 and CDR2 from the germline V gene are LGHNA and YNFKEQ. The CDR3 region has the DNA TGTGCCAGCAGCCAAGATCTCGCGGGTGTGGGGTTCACAGATACGCAGTATTTT. Amino acids: CASSQDLAGVGFTDTQYF.

This clone appeared once. The chain uses TRBV9 and TRBJ2-7, with TRBD2 as a possible D gene (5 bases). The ends were cut back, 3 bases at V and 7 bases at J, with 17 bases in the middle. This CDR3 is built from 14 residues. Per the germline V gene, CDR1 is SGDLS and CDR2 is YYNGEE. As DNA, the CDR3 is TGTGCCAGCAGCGGAACTAGTGAGGGCGGAGAGCAGTACTTC. It specifies CASSGTSEGGEQYF.

This chain links TRBV6-2 or TRBV6-3 with TRBJ2-2; 9 positions match TRBD1. Trimming removed 4 bases from V and 5 bases from J; junction bases left unmatched: 11. This CDR3 has 17 residues. The germline V gene encodes CDR1 MNHEY and CDR2 SVGEGT. CDR3 loop: CASSSLPGQGRTGELFF. For the CDR3, the DNA is TGTGCCAGCAGTTCCCTACCGGGACAGGGCAGAACCGGGGAGCTGTTTTTT.

The chain links TRBV30 to TRBJ1-2; maybe TRBD1 (5 bases). The V and J ends lost 4 bases and 4 bases respectively, with 13 bases between them. Germline V gene data show CDR1 as GTSNPN and CDR2 as SVGIG (reference sequence). This CDR3 region has 13 residues. CDR3 in amino acids: CAWTPQGLYGYTF. The CDR3 DNA follows: TGTGCCTGGACCCCCCAGGGACTCTATGGCTACACCTTC.

The genes are TRBV19 and TRBJ2-3; 7 positions agree with TRBD1. This CDR3 has 15 residues. Germline V gives CDR1 LNHDA, CDR2 SQIVND (reference sequence). V dropped 6 bases and J dropped 4; count of bases not matched to a gene: 10. CDR3 amino acids: CASSLDRARADTQYF. The CDR3, as DNA: TGTGCCAGTAGCCTAGACAGGGCGCGGGCAGATACGCAGTATTTT.

The chain employs TRBV4-3 and TRBJ2-3; TRBD2 agrees at 12 bases. Per the germline V gene, CDR1 is LGHNA and CDR2 is YSLEER. V gave up 0 bases and J gave up 3 bases; unmatched junction bases: 4. This CDR3 is built from 17 residues. CDR3 coding DNA: TGCGCCAGCAGCCAAGATCCGACTAGCGGGGGTACAGATACGCAGTATTTT. Translated: CASSQDPTSGGTDTQYF.

The sample holds one count of this clone. The chain uses TRBV11-2 and TRBJ2-7; 12 bases map to TRBD1. V was clipped by 5 bases and J by 2 bases; unmatched bases: 13. Looked up from germline, CDR1 is SGHAT and CDR2 is FQNNGV. CDR3 size: 18 residues. The CDR3 reads CASSGPGTGGGIPYEQYF. The DNA for the CDR3 is TGTGCCAGCAGCGGACCGGGGACAGGGGGCGGGATCCCCTACGAGCAGTACTTC.

V is TRBV6-2 or TRBV6-3 and J is TRBJ1-1; D might be TRBD1 (5 bases). V was shortened by 2 bases and J by 5 bases, with 12 bases between the two germline ends. This CDR3 has 14 residues. Germline V gene data show CDR1 as MNHEY and CDR2 as SVGEGT. The CDR3 coding sequence is TGTGCCAGCAGTTACAGGGGTTCGGTTACTGAAGCTTTCTTT. Translating it yields CASSYRGSVTEAFF.

The CDR3 coding sequence is TGTGCCAGCAGCTTAGCGCTGTCGGGTAATCAGCCCCAGCATTTT. Translated: CASSLALSGNQPQHF. V is TRBV7-2 and J is TRBJ1-5; D gene uncertain. The V gene's germline CDR1 is SGHTA and CDR2 FQGNSA. V was cut by 0 bases and J by 4 bases, with 10 bases left in between. This CDR3 comprises 15 residues.

The V and J genes are TRBV29-1 and TRBJ2-7, with a weak D call TRBD2 (5 bases). From germline, CDR1 is SQVTM and CDR2 ANQGSEA. This CDR3 region has 11 residues. V shed 4 bases and J shed 4 bases, with 8 bases lying between them. In DNA form, the CDR3 reads TGCAGCGTTGGACGGAGGTACGAGCAGTACTTC. Its translation: CSVGRRYEQYF.

The chain uses TRBV4-1 and TRBJ1-5; a weak D match, TRBD1 (5 bases). From germline, CDR1 is MGHRA and CDR2 YSYEKL. Deletions cut 0 bases from V and 3 bases from J, with 9 bases between. The CDR3 loop spans 15 amino acids. CDR3 nucleotides: TGCGCCAGCAGCCAAGAAACAGGATACAATCAGCCCCAGCATTTT. This gives the protein CASSQETGYNQPQHF.

This clone occurred once. This chain joins TRBV5-8 and TRBJ2-7; 10 bases fit TRBD1. CDR1 and CDR2 (germline): SGHTS, YDEGEE. V shed 1 base and J 4 bases; nucleotides not matched to a gene: 5. The CDR3 length is 15 residues. DNA of the CDR3: TGTGCCAGCAGCTTGCTTAGGACAGGGGGGTACGAGCAGTACTTC. Its protein product is CASSLLRTGGYEQYF.

V and J are TRBV27 and TRBJ1-1; D is undetermined. V was clipped by 5 bases and J by 2 bases, with 18 bases between them. This CDR3 is built from 16 residues. The germline V gene has CDR1 MNHEY and CDR2 SMNVEV (reference sequence). CDR3 nucleotides: TGTGCCAGCAGTACCCCCCGAGGCAGATTCAACACTGAAGCTTTCTTT. The encoded protein is CASSTPRGRFNTEAFF.

The genes are TRBV19 and TRBJ1-1, with D possibly being TRBD1 (5 bases). The CDR3 has 16 residues. V was cut by 5 bases and J by 0 bases, with 16 bases left in between. The germline CDR1 and CDR2 sequences are LNHDA and SQIVND (reference sequence). The chain's CDR3 is CASSAQRQFMNTEAFF. CDR3 sequence (DNA): TGTGCCAGTAGTGCTCAAAGACAGTTCATGAACACTGAAGCTTTCTTT.

The chain has TRBV30 and TRBJ2-7; 10 bases are shared with TRBD1. The V gene end was trimmed by 8 bases and the J gene end by 5 bases; junction bases not matched to a gene: 24. The V gene's germline CDR1 is GTSNPN and CDR2 SVGIG (reference sequence). CDR3 length: 18 amino acids. In DNA, the CDR3 is TGTGCCGGAAACCCCCGACATAACCGGGACAGGGGAAACCACGAGCAGTACTTC. This codes for CAGNPRHNRDRGNHEQYF.

Written as DNA, the CDR3 is TGTGCCAGTAGTCTGCAATTACTCCAAGAGACCCAGTACTTC. It is translated as CASSLQLLQETQYF. The chain couples TRBV19 to TRBJ2-5; no firm D call. Germline V CDR1 and CDR2: LNHDA, SQIVND (reference sequence). Trimming cost V 5 bases and J 1 base, with 11 bases left between them. CDR3 size: 14 residues.

This clone came up once. The chain is built from TRBV5-6 and TRBJ1-1; 11 bases agree with TRBD1. Trimming removed 3 bases from V and 5 bases from J; junction bases left unmatched: 6. This CDR3 is 15 amino acids long. CDR1 and CDR2 (germline): SGHDT, YYEEEE. This CDR3 is CASSWADRGPTEAFF. DNA for the CDR3: TGTGCCAGCAGCTGGGCGGACAGGGGGCCAACTGAAGCTTTCTTT.

The rearrangement links TRBV5-6 to TRBJ2-7; 7 bases match TRBD1. CDR3 length: 13 amino acids. V gave up 3 bases and J gave up 5 bases; unmatched junction bases: 5. The germline gives CDR1 SGHDT, CDR2 YYEEEE. CDR3 protein: CASSWGQLNEQYF. The CDR3 DNA follows: TGTGCCAGCAGCTGGGGACAGCTCAACGAGCAGTACTTC.

This CDR3 is CASSFSTEETQYF. For the CDR3, the DNA is TGTGCCAGCAGCTTTTCGACAGAAGAGACCCAGTACTTC. The gene calls are TRBV7-9 and TRBJ2-5; a possible D gene is TRBD1 (5 bases). With 3 bases removed from V and 3 bases from J, the gap between germline ends came to 8 bases. CDR1 is SEHNR and CDR2 is FQNEAQ in the germline V gene (reference sequence). This CDR3 has 13 residues.

The chain combines TRBV14 with TRBJ2-3; D might be TRBD1 (5 bases). V lost 3 bases and J 3 bases, leaving 25 bases between the germline ends. The V gene's germline CDR1 is SGHDN and CDR2 FVKESK. The CDR3 spans 19 residues. This CDR3 is CASSHQGRVGVYGTDTQYF. As DNA, the CDR3 is TGTGCCAGCAGCCACCAAGGTCGGGTAGGGGTCTATGGGACAGATACGCAGTATTTT.

The V and J genes are TRBV7-2 and TRBJ1-1; 8 bases are a match to TRBD1. Per the germline V gene, CDR1 is SGHTA and CDR2 is FQGNSA. The CDR3 is 15 amino acids. The V and J ends lost 3 bases and 4 bases, in that order; junction bases with no gene match: 7. The CDR3 loop is CASSFLDREATEAFF. The CDR3 DNA follows: TGTGCCAGCAGCTTCCTGGACAGGGAGGCCACTGAAGCTTTCTTT.

The genes are TRBV5-5 and TRBJ1-2, with TRBD1 matching over 7 bases. Germline trimming cut 1 base from V and 4 bases from J; bases unmatched to any gene: 10. The CDR3 consists of 16 residues. From germline, CDR1 is SGHKS and CDR2 YYEKEE (reference sequence). CDR3: CASSLRSTGQGYGYTF. The CDR3 DNA reads TGTGCCAGCAGCTTGAGGTCGACAGGGCAAGGCTATGGCTACACCTTC. Looking up the rest from reference TRBV5-5 and TRBJ1-2 gives the full variable domain: DAGVTQSPTHLIKTRGQQVTLRCSPISGHKSVSWYQQVLGQGPQFIFQYYEKEERGRGNFPDRFSARQFPNYSSELNVNALLLGDSALYLCASSLRSTGQGYGYTFGSGTRLTVV.

The chain uses TRBV28 and TRBJ1-5; maybe TRBD1 (6 bases). V lost 5 bases and J lost 2, with 13 bases in between. This CDR3 region has 15 residues. The germline V gene has CDR1 MDHEN and CDR2 SYDVKM. The chain's CDR3 is CASSPQGRGNQPQHF. CDR3 nucleotide sequence: TGTGCCAGCAGTCCACAGGGTCGGGGCAATCAGCCCCAGCATTTT. The complete variable domain, with remaining parts taken from reference TRBV28 and TRBJ1-5, reads DVKVTQSSRYLVKRTGEKVFLECVQDMDHENMFWYRQDPGLGLRLIYFSYDVKMKEKGDIPEGYSVSREKKERFSLILESASTNQTSMYLCASSPQGRGNQPQHFGDGTRLSIL.

This sequence joins TRBV5-6 and TRBJ2-7, with TRBD1 identical over 8 bases. This CDR3 comprises 13 residues. With 5 bases clipped from V and 7 bases from J, the junction kept 8 bases outside the gene matches. Germline loops: CDR1 SGHDT, CDR2 YYEEEE. CDR3 protein: CASRNTGGREQYF. CDR3 in DNA: TGTGCCAGCAGAAATACAGGGGGGAGGGAGCAGTACTTC. The full variable domain, completed using reference TRBV5-6 and TRBJ2-7, is DAGVTQSPTHLIKTRGQQVTLRCSPKSGHDTVSWYQQALGQGPQFIFQYYEEEERQRGNFPDRFSGHQFPNYSSELNVNALLLGDSALYLCASRNTGGREQYFGPGTRLTVT.

A single count supports this clone. Here the CDR3 reads CAGRQGASTGELFF. The CDR3 nucleotides are TGTGCCGGACGACAGGGGGCAAGCACCGGGGAGCTGTTTTTT. The chain combines TRBV2 with TRBJ2-2; 10 bases are shared with TRBD1. From germline, CDR1 is SNHLY and CDR2 FYNNEI. The junction had 7 bases not matched to a gene; V was cut back by 11 bases and J by 4 bases. The CDR3 contains 14 residues.